This entry features one T cell receptor beta chain sequence. Other nucleotide sequences from this sample produce the same CDR3. The V gene lost 1 base and the J gene lost 4 bases, with 7 bases spanning the gap. CDR3 length: 12 residues. Germline assignment: CDR1 SQVTM and CDR2 ANQGSEA. The entry originates in a study of blood T cell repertoires in COVID-19. Study details: Sites across the United States, Italy and Spain contributed samples from acute and convalescent COVID-19. Sources were T cells, B-cell-depleted T cells, or PBMCs; the material itself was cDNA or gDNA.

As originally analysed: Using reference gene primer amplification, nucleated cell counts were estimated. The data were produced by immunoSEQ multiplex PCR, yet TCRdb's version contains in-frame clones alone and is incomplete. Clone size and V and J calls were adopted from that table, with D and trimming inferred from the DNA. Among approximately 200,000 clones, 80% to 85% were seen once, and the ten largest hold around 3%. Sequencing was carried out using peripheral blood. This chain connects TRBV29-1 to TRBJ1-2, with a tentative D call TRBD1 (5 bases). The TCR comes from a woman in her 30s who had recovered from COVID-19. The CDR3 loop reads CSVEGGGYGYTF. CDR3 nucleotides: TGCAGCGTTGAAGGGGGGGGCTATGGCTACACCTTC.